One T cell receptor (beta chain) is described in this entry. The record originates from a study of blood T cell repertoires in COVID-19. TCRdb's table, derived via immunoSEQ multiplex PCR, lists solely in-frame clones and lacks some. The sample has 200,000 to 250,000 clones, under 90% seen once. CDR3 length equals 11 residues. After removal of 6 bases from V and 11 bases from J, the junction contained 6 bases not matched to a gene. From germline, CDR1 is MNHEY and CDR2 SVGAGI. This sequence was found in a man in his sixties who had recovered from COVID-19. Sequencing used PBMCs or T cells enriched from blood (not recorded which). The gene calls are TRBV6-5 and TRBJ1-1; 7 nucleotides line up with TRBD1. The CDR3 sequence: CASRSTGLAFF. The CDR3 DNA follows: TGTGCCAGCAGATCGACAGGGTTGGCTTTCTTT.